Listed below are T cell receptor beta chains from one sample, sequenced in a study of CD8+ T cells in alopecia areata. Sequencing used immunoSEQ multiplex PCR; TCRdb keeps in-frame clones, though not all of them. Of approximately 210,000 clones listed, just over 65% are singletons. This specimen consisted of CD4+ T cells sorted from blood, obtained at approximately week 44, from a patient treated with tofacitinib. These receptors originate from a human donor with alopecia areata. Both conserved end residues are part of each CDR3. Fields, in order: V gene, D gene, J gene, clone size, CDR3 protein, CDR3 DNA. D genes are given only for firm matches. Only part of the rows carry a size: once, few, many, or a class if the clone is expanded.

TRBV9,TRBD2,TRBJ2-3,NA,CASSVVAGLTDTQYF,TGTGCCAGCAGCGTAGTAGCGGGGCTCACAGATACGCAGTATTTT
TRBV5-1,NA,TRBJ2-2,NA,CASRPGNVDNSLPFF,TGCGCCAGCAGACCCGGCAACGTAGACAACTCCCTACCGTTTTTT
TRBV30,NA,TRBJ2-5,NA,CAWAGASETQYF,TGTGCCTGGGCAGGGGCCTCCGAGACCCAGTACTTC
TRBV7-7,TRBD2,TRBJ2-2,few,CASTGGPAGELFF,TGTGCCTCTACGGGGGGGCCTGCCGGGGAGCTGTTTTTT
TRBV29-1,TRBD2,TRBJ2-3,NA,CSTMGVAGGTDTQYF,TGCAGCACCATGGGGGTAGCGGGGGGCACAGATACGCAGTATTTT
TRBV15,NA,TRBJ1-4,few,CATSRELGQLVFF,TGTGCCACCAGCAGAGAATTAGGACAGTTGGTGTTTTTT
TRBV2,NA,TRBJ1-2,NA,CASSETSRGIDTF,TGTGCCAGCAGTGAAACGTCCAGGGGCATCGACACCTTC
TRBV28,NA,TRBJ1-2,NA,CASSLVFYGYTF,TGTGCCAGCAGTTTGGTGTTCTATGGCTACACCTTC
TRBV19,NA,TRBJ1-2,NA,CAGINYGYTF,TGTGCCGGAATTAACTATGGCTACACCTTC
TRBV6-5,TRBD1,TRBJ1-1,NA,CASRHDRVVTEAFF,TGTGCCAGCAGGCACGACAGGGTGGTCACTGAAGCTTTCTTT
TRBV29-1,NA,TRBJ1-1,NA,CSAANTEAFF,TGCAGCGCTGCGAACACTGAAGCTTTCTTT
TRBV12-5,TRBD1,TRBJ2-2,NA,CASGLVLGQGHTGELFF,TGTGCTAGTGGTTTGGTACTGGGACAGGGACACACCGGGGAGCTGTTTTTT
TRBV7-2,NA,TRBJ2-7,NA,CASSRTSYEQYF,TGTGCCAGCAGCCGGACATCCTACGAGCAGTACTTC
TRBV18,TRBD1,TRBJ2-5,NA,CASAGQGRGGETQYF,TGTGCCAGCGCGGGACAGGGGAGAGGAGGGGAGACCCAGTACTTC
TRBV20-1,NA,TRBJ2-4,NA,CSARRDIQYF,TGCAGTGCCAGGAGGGACATTCAGTACTTC
TRBV29-1,NA,TRBJ1-2,NA,CSVEDETNYGYTF,TGCAGCGTTGAAGATGAAACAAACTATGGCTACACCTTC
TRBV5-7,TRBD1,TRBJ1-1,NA,CASSGTGYADLEAFF,TGTGCCAGCAGCGGGACAGGGTACGCCGACCTTGAAGCTTTCTTT
TRBV18,NA,TRBJ2-1,NA,CASSPPVSSYNEQFF,TGTGCCAGCTCACCACCTGTGAGCTCCTACAATGAGCAGTTCTTC
TRBV29-1,NA,TRBJ2-3,NA,CSVEAPQGRVTDTQYF,TGCAGCGTTGAGGCTCCCCAGGGAAGGGTCACAGATACGCAGTATTTT
TRBV30,NA,TRBJ1-3,once,CAWKNSGNTIYF,TGTGCCTGGAAGAACTCTGGAAACACCATATATTTT
TRBV29-1,NA,TRBJ2-7,NA,CSVDTDSYEQYF,TGCAGCGTTGATACGGACAGCTACGAGCAGTACTTC
TRBV2,TRBD2,TRBJ2-3,many,CASSEGRLAGSTDTQYF,TGTGCCAGCAGTGAAGGAAGACTAGCGGGGAGCACAGATACGCAGTATTTT
TRBV23-1,NA,TRBJ2-5,few,CASSQGPGDRRRETQYF,TGCGCCAGCAGTCAGGGGCCAGGGGACCGACGGAGGGAGACCCAGTACTTC
TRBV4-1,NA,TRBJ2-3,NA,CASSQDQGLTDTQYF,TGCGCCAGCAGCCAAGACCAGGGGCTCACAGATACGCAGTATTTT
TRBV18,TRBD1,TRBJ2-7,NA,CASSPSRGPYEQYF,TGTGCCAGCTCACCATCCAGGGGGCCCTACGAGCAGTACTTC
TRBV10-2,NA,TRBJ1-1,NA,CASINTERRTEAFF,TGCGCCAGCATTAATACAGAGAGAAGGACTGAAGCTTTCTTT
TRBV30,TRBD1,TRBJ1-1,once,CAWSRLDRDAEAFF,TGTGCCTGGAGTAGATTGGACAGGGACGCTGAAGCTTTCTTT
TRBV7-3,TRBD2,TRBJ2-7,NA,CASSLLAGHEQYF,TGTGCCAGCAGCTTACTAGCGGGTCACGAGCAGTACTTC
TRBV28,NA,TRBJ2-1,NA,CASPPTRAGAINEQFF,TGTGCCAGCCCGCCGACCCGGGCAGGGGCAATAAATGAGCAGTTCTTC
TRBV2,TRBD1,TRBJ2-3,NA,CASRYGQGITDTQYF,TGTGCCAGCAGATACGGACAGGGGATCACAGATACGCAGTATTTT
TRBV5-1,NA,TRBJ2-7,NA,CASSLEWGLLFYEQYF,TGCGCCAGCAGCTTGGAGTGGGGGCTACTGTTCTACGAGCAGTACTTC
TRBV29-1,NA,TRBJ1-1,NA,CSVEGQANTEAFF,TGCAGCGTTGAAGGGCAGGCGAACACTGAAGCTTTCTTT
TRBV29-1,TRBD1,TRBJ1-1,NA,CSVETGVMNTEAFF,TGCAGCGTTGAAACAGGGGTCATGAACACTGAAGCTTTCTTT
TRBV4-3,TRBD1,TRBJ1-2,few,CASSQDPGQGNGGYTF,TGCGCCAGCAGCCAAGATCCGGGACAGGGAAATGGAGGCTACACCTTC
TRBV21-1,NA,TRBJ2-7,NA,CASSKGTAYEQYF,TGTGCCAGCAGCAAAGGGACAGCCTACGAGCAGTACTTC
TRBV30,TRBD2,TRBJ2-5,NA,CAWSVLGGGQETQYF,TGTGCCTGGAGTGTACTTGGCGGGGGCCAAGAGACCCAGTACTTC
TRBV5-6,NA,TRBJ2-1,once,CASSLGVREGGPYNEQFF,TGTGCCAGCAGCTTGGGAGTGAGGGAAGGGGGACCTTACAATGAGCAGTTCTTC
TRBV29-1,NA,TRBJ2-7,few,CSVEEAGYEQYF,TGCAGCGTTGAAGAAGCTGGCTACGAGCAGTACTTC
TRBV6-5,TRBD1,TRBJ1-5,NA,CASRKGTGFQPQHF,TGTGCCAGCCGTAAAGGGACAGGGTTTCAGCCCCAGCATTTT